The next 8 T cell receptor beta chains were all read from a single sample in a study of beta chain features in type 1 diabetes (dated by TCRdb to 2016 to 2019). The method was the immunoSEQ multiplex PCR assay. All of the isolated RNA was reverse transcribed with the High Capacity cDNA Reverse Transcription Kit, so expressed TCRB transcripts were sequenced. The table comes from immuneACCESS by way of TCRdb, which keeps in-frame sequences with V and J called. Part of the clones is missing from these tables; in studies checked, under half for an unresolved V gene and the rest for unknown reasons. Counted in this sample were around 430,000 clones; 30% of them appeared once. The ten top clones hold about 0.065% of the sample. The sample taken for sequencing was naive CD4+ T cells from blood. The cell subset or site label corresponds to: true naive CD4+ T cells. The receptors shown here come from a young man in good health.

A word on this clone: Other DNA sequences of this sample code for an identical CDR3. The chain is built from TRBV30 and TRBJ2-5; TRBD1 matches 7 bases. Germline V gives CDR1 GTSNPN, CDR2 SVGIG (reference sequence). The trim removed 3 bases at V and 4 bases at J, leaving 2 bases unmatched. The CDR3 covers 12 residues. CDR3 sequence reads: CAWSPGGETQYF. The CDR3 DNA reads TGTGCCTGGAGCCCAGGGGGAGAGACCCAGTACTTC.

CDR3 DNA: TGTGCCAGCAGCTTCGGGACTATTTACAATGAGCAGTTCTTC. Its translation: CASSFGTIYNEQFF. The chain links TRBV9 to TRBJ2-1; TRBD2 agrees at 7 bases. Trimming at V came to 4 bases and at J to 4 bases, leaving 5 bases not matched to a gene. This CDR3 region has 14 residues. Germline CDR1 is SGDLS and CDR2 is YYNGEE.

The J gene is TRBJ1-6, the V gene TRBV29-1; possible D gene TRBD1, 5 bases. The CDR3 is 11 amino acids. Between the trimmed V and J ends, which lost 6 bases and 9 bases, there was a span of 9 bases. CDR1 and CDR2 (germline): SQVTM, ANQGSEA. CDR3 amino acids: CSVGDLSPLHF. CDR3 in DNA: TGCAGCGTGGGGGACCTTTCACCCCTCCACTTT.

This clone turned up a few times. V and J are TRBV7-9 and TRBJ2-5; the D is unclear. CDR1 SEHNR and CDR2 FQNEAQ come from the germline V gene (reference sequence). V lost 5 bases, J lost 4 bases, and 11 bases lay in between. CDR3 length equals 13 residues. The CDR3 region has the DNA TGTGCCAGCAGCCGCGCCGGAGCAGAGACCCAGTACTTC. Translating gives CASSRAGAETQYF. The entire variable domain, with the rest obtained from reference TRBV7-9 and TRBJ2-5, is as follows: DTGVSQNPRHKITKRGQNVTFRCDPISEHNRLYWYRQTLGQGPEFLTYFQNEAQLEKSRLLSDRFSAERPKGSFSTLEIQRTEQGDSAMYLCASSRAGAETQYFGPGTRLLVL.

The V gene is TRBV10-3, the J gene TRBJ1-4, with TRBD1 as a possible D gene (5 bases). The CDR3 is 13 amino acids. Per germline, CDR1 ENHRY and CDR2 SYGVKD. Trimming pared 5 bases from V and 11 bases from J, leaving 15 bases between. CDR3 residues: CAISLSTAGKLFF. For the CDR3, the DNA is TGTGCCATCAGTCTTTCGACAGCGGGGAAACTGTTTTTT.

This clone was observed a handful of times. The rearrangement uses TRBV6-6 and TRBJ2-5; 8 bases are shared with TRBD1. The CDR3 loop spans 12 amino acids. Germline V gene lookup returns CDR1 MNHNY and CDR2 SVGAGI (reference sequence). Trimming cost V 5 bases and J 4 bases; bases outside gene matches: 0. The CDR3 protein is CASSTGGETQYF. The CDR3 region has the DNA TGTGCCAGCAGTACAGGGGGAGAGACCCAGTACTTC.

This clone was seen only a few times. The CDR3 spells CASSSGHNEQFF. In DNA form, the CDR3 reads TGTGCCAGCAGTTCTGGTCACAATGAGCAGTTCTTC. The genes are TRBV7-3 and TRBJ2-1, with D unclear. Trimming pared 6 bases from V and 5 bases from J, leaving 8 bases between. The CDR3 sequence is 12 residues long. CDR1 is SGHTA and CDR2 is FQGTGA in the germline V gene.

This chain connects TRBV25-1 to TRBJ2-3; maybe TRBD1 (5 bases). V gave up 3 bases and J gave up 3 bases, with 7 bases separating them. Germline V gene sequence: CDR1 MGHDK, CDR2 SYGVNS. The CDR3 covers 13 residues. CDR3 residues: CASSDAGTDTQYF. DNA for the CDR3: TGTGCCAGCAGTGACGCAGGGACAGATACGCAGTATTTT.